A single sample gave rise to the 25 T cell receptor beta chains below, sequenced in a study of CD8 T cells in ankylosing spondylitis. Study-wide findings and caveats: Blood from ankylosing spondylitis patients appeared to carry a characteristic roughly 8-variant TCR beta motif.

Using its own MiXCR run on the 5' RACE reads, TCRdb lists one record per CDR3 protein. The sample has hundreds of thousands of distinct CDR3 sequences, about a sixth seen once; the top ten hold approximately 42%. For these receptors, no antigen is known. The sequenced sample consisted of blood, either unsorted or a sorted T cell fraction (not recorded which). Receptors originate from a male donor with ankylosing spondylitis.

This clonotype was detected only a few times. The chain joins TRBV19 to TRBJ2-3, with D perhaps being TRBD1 or TRBD2 (6 bases each). Germline V gene sequence: CDR1 LNHDA, CDR2 SQIVND (reference sequence). V dropped 6 bases and J dropped 3 bases, with 13 bases sitting between them. There are 14 residues in the CDR3. This chain's CDR3 is CASSAGHVTDTQYF. CDR3 nucleotide sequence: TGTGCCAGTAGCGCGGGACACGTGACAGATACGCAGTATTTT.

This clonotype has a handful of counts. The chain carries TRBV12-3 or TRBV12-4 and TRBJ1-2, with 10 nucleotides matching TRBD1. Losses at the gene ends were 6 bases for V and 5 bases for J; bases not matched to a gene: 6. This CDR3 spans 14 amino acids. This chain's CDR3 is CASSRGTGVYGYTF. The CDR3 coding sequence is TGTGCCAGCAGCCGGGGGACAGGGGTTTATGGCTACACCTTC.

This sequence joins TRBV5-1 and TRBJ2-7; TRBD1 might be the D (6 bases). In germline, CDR1 is SGHRS, CDR2 YFSETQ. This CDR3 spans 15 amino acids. The ends were cut back, 1 base at V and 0 bases at J, with 11 bases in the middle. CDR3 in DNA: TGCGCCAGCAGCTTGATCGCGGACAGCTCCTACGAGCAGTACTTC. This encodes CASSLIADSSYEQYF.

J is TRBJ2-7 and V is TRBV5-6, with D uncertain. Germline-derived CDR1 and CDR2 are SGHDT and YYEEEE. The CDR3 covers 13 residues. Trimming took 0 bases from V and 6 from J, leaving 10 bases between them. The DNA of the CDR3 is TGTGCCAGCAGCTTGGGTCCCTGGCCCGAGCAGTACTTC. This codes for CASSLGPWPEQYF.

V gene TRBV7-9 combines with J gene TRBJ2-7, with a weak D call TRBD1 (5 bases). CDR1 and CDR2 (germline): SEHNR, FQNEAQ (reference sequence). The CDR3 length is 17 residues. Trimming left V 0 bases short and J 4 bases short, with 19 bases between. The CDR3 loop reads CASSLAFSDTNIYEQYF. CDR3 nucleotides: TGTGCCAGCAGCTTAGCGTTTTCGGACACAAATATATACGAGCAGTACTTC.

The chain recombines TRBV5-1 with TRBJ2-3; 8 bases fit TRBD1. Germline CDR1 is SGHRS and CDR2 is YFSETQ. V shed 3 bases, J shed 3 bases, and the junction held 0 bases outside the gene matches. This CDR3 region has 13 residues. DNA for the CDR3: TGCGCCAGCAGCTGGACAGGGACAGATACGCAGTATTTT. Its protein is CASSWTGTDTQYF.

This clonotype was counted only a few times. The chain recombines TRBV3-1 with TRBJ2-7; TRBD2 agrees at 7 bases. Unmatched junction bases numbered 5, after V lost 1 base and J lost 2 bases. This CDR3 contains 15 residues. Germline loops: CDR1 LGHDT, CDR2 YNNKEL (reference sequence). The CDR3 protein is CASSQVLATTYEQYF. The DNA of the CDR3 is TGTGCCAGCAGCCAAGTACTAGCGACCACCTACGAGCAGTACTTC.

The V and J genes are TRBV19 and TRBJ1-2; TRBD1 aligns across 7 bases. Germline trimming cut 6 bases from V and 6 bases from J; bases unmatched to any gene: 10. The length of the CDR3 is 14 residues. Germline V lookup: CDR1 LNHDA, CDR2 SQIVND (reference sequence). The CDR3 protein is CASSSPGQRNGYTF. CDR3 sequence (DNA): TGTGCCAGTAGCTCGCCGGGACAGAGAAATGGCTACACCTTC.

This clonotype was detected a few times. The rearrangement links TRBV6-1 to TRBJ2-1; D unclear. The V gene lost 6 bases and the J gene lost 4 bases, with 13 bases spanning the gap. Germline assignment: CDR1 MNHNS and CDR2 SASEGT. The length of the CDR3 is 14 residues. CDR3: CASSPEVGYNEQFF. The CDR3 DNA is TGTGCCAGCAGCCCCGAGGTCGGATACAATGAGCAGTTCTTC.

The chain combines TRBV6-2 or TRBV6-3 with TRBJ2-5; tentatively, D is TRBD1 (5 bases). Germline CDR1 and CDR2: MNHEY and SVGEGT. V lost 0 bases, J lost 2 bases, and 37 bases lay in between. The CDR3 spans 24 residues. CDR3 sequence: CASSYSRTDSHYTGFLPFQETQYF. The CDR3 DNA follows: TGTGCCAGCAGTTACTCGAGAACCGACAGCCACTATACTGGGTTCTTGCCCTTTCAAGAGACCCAGTACTTC.

This clonotype has only a few counts. The V and J genes are TRBV2 and TRBJ2-7, with TRBD1 identical over 7 bases. Trimming cost V 2 bases and J 2 bases; bases outside gene matches: 9. The V gene's germline CDR1 is SNHLY and CDR2 FYNNEI. This CDR3 comprises 16 residues. CDR3 DNA sequence: TGTGCCAGCAGTGAACCGACCGGGACAGTCCCCTACGAGCAGTACTTC. The encoded protein is CASSEPTGTVPYEQYF.

CDR3 sequence (DNA): TGTGCCAGCAGCGGAACTAGCGGGAGTCACAATGAGCAGTTCTTC. Amino acids: CASSGTSGSHNEQFF. The chain employs TRBV9 and TRBJ2-1, with 11 positions matching TRBD2. Trimming cost V 3 bases and J 5 bases; bases outside gene matches: 4. Germline CDR1 and CDR2: SGDLS and YYNGEE. The CDR3 has 15 residues.

V usage is TRBV30 and J usage is TRBJ1-1; D is perhaps TRBD1 (5 bases). The V end was cut by 0 bases, the J end by 1 base, with 9 bases between. This CDR3 region has 14 residues. Per germline, CDR1 GTSNPN and CDR2 SVGIG (reference sequence). The CDR3 sequence: CAWSVGQGNTEAFF. In nucleotides, the CDR3 is TGTGCCTGGAGTGTGGGGCAGGGGAACACTGAAGCTTTCTTT.

This clonotype turned up a few times. The J gene is TRBJ2-7, the V gene TRBV7-9; D not resolved. The germline CDR1 and CDR2 sequences are SEHNR and FQNEAQ (reference sequence). Between the trimmed V and J ends, which lost 1 base and 7 bases, there was a span of 11 bases. The CDR3 runs 13 residues. CDR3 sequence (DNA): TGTGCCAGCAGCTTAGGGATGTTGGATGAGCAGTACTTC. Residues: CASSLGMLDEQYF.

This clonotype was seen more than once but under ten times. The chain links TRBV5-6 to TRBJ2-1; possibly TRBD1 for D (6 bases). Deletions cut 7 bases from V and 2 bases from J, with 19 bases between. Germline V gene sequence: CDR1 SGHDT, CDR2 YYEEEE. The CDR3 spans 16 residues. CDR3 amino acids: CASYPRGPSAYNEQFF. CDR3 in DNA: TGTGCCAGCTATCCCAGGGGACCCTCGGCCTACAATGAGCAGTTCTTC.

This clonotype was detected only once. J is TRBJ2-7 and V is TRBV9; 14 bases map to TRBD2. From germline, CDR1 is SGDLS and CDR2 YYNGEE. V was pared by 3 bases and J by 8 bases, with 4 bases of the junction left unmatched. The CDR3 spans 14 residues. This CDR3 is CASSGGLAGDKQYF. Written as DNA, the CDR3 is TGTGCCAGCAGCGGGGGACTAGCGGGAGACAAGCAGTACTTC.

This clonotype turned up a few times. The gene calls are TRBV14 and TRBJ2-7, with TRBD2 identical over 12 bases. V trimming: 0 bases; J trimming: 4 bases; junction bases outside the gene matches: 7. CDR1 is SGHDN, CDR2 FVKESK, per germline. The CDR3 is 17 residues long. The CDR3 sequence is CASSQETPTSGSYEQYF. The CDR3 DNA sequence: TGTGCCAGCAGCCAAGAAACTCCGACTAGCGGGAGTTACGAGCAGTACTTC.

Notes on this clonotype: The junction differs from germline at one of its ends, possibly a read error. This rearrangement joins TRBV5-1 to TRBJ2-3, with a possible D match to TRBD2 (6 bases). Looked up from germline, CDR1 is SGHRS and CDR2 is YFSETQ. The CDR3 runs to 13 residues. For the CDR3, the DNA is TGCGCCGGCAGCTCGGAGGGGACAGATACGCAGTATTTT. Translation: CAGSSEGTDTQYF.

This clonotype occurred many times. This chain uses TRBV7-2 with TRBJ2-2; TRBD2 might be the D (6 bases). The CDR3 has 15 residues. Per germline, CDR1 SGHTA and CDR2 FQGNSA. The V gene lost 1 base and the J gene lost 5 bases, with 11 bases spanning the gap. CDR3 amino acids: CASSLVGSGTGELFF. The DNA for the CDR3 is TGTGCCAGCAGCTTAGTCGGGAGTGGTACCGGGGAGCTGTTTTTT. Complete variable domain (other parts from reference TRBV7-2 and TRBJ2-2): GAGVSQSPSNKVTEKGKDVELRCDPISGHTALYWYRQSLGQGLEFLIYFQGNSAPDKSGLPSDRFSAERTGGSVSTLTIQRTQQEDSAVYLCASSLVGSGTGELFFGEGSRLTVL.

The V call is TRBV20-1, the J call TRBJ2-1, with TRBD1 identical over 11 bases. This CDR3 has 14 residues. V dropped 3 bases and J dropped 2; count of bases not matched to a gene: 0. Germline V gene data show CDR1 as DFQATT and CDR2 as SNEGSKA (reference sequence). The DNA of the CDR3 is TGCAGTGCTAGGGGACAGGGGGCCTACAATGAGCAGTTCTTC. It translates to CSARGQGAYNEQFF.

This clonotype appeared many times. This rearrangement joins TRBV29-1 to TRBJ2-7, with 14 bases identical to TRBD2. V shed 3 bases, J shed 0 bases, and the junction held 7 bases outside the gene matches. This CDR3 spans 17 amino acids. Germline V gives CDR1 SQVTM, CDR2 ANQGSEA. The CDR3 DNA follows: TGCAGCGTTGACTCGGGACTAGCGGGAGCTCCCTCCTACGAGCAGTACTTC. As protein: CSVDSGLAGAPSYEQYF.

This clonotype showed up just a few times. At one end the junction does not follow the germline gene, possibly because of a read error. V gene TRBV20-1 combines with J gene TRBJ1-6; 11 nucleotides line up with TRBD1. The CDR3 runs to 16 residues. CDR1 DFQATT and CDR2 SNEGSKA come from the germline V gene (reference sequence). The CDR3, as DNA: TGCAGTGCTAGAACCGGACAGGGGGCTTATAATTCACCCTTCCACTTT. Translated, it gives CSARTGQGAYNSPFHF.

A few counts support this clonotype. V usage is TRBV28 and J usage is TRBJ2-2; D possibly uses TRBD1 or TRBD2 (5 bases each). Trimming shortened V by 5 bases and J by 1 base, and 11 bases separated the two germline ends. The CDR3 contains 15 residues. CDR1 MDHEN and CDR2 SYDVKM come from the germline V gene. The CDR3 DNA is TGTGCCAGCAGTCCAAGGGACCGGAACACCGGGGAGCTGTTTTTT. Amino acid sequence: CASSPRDRNTGELFF.

This chain uses TRBV11-2 with TRBJ1-1; D remains unclear. Trimming left V 6 bases short and J 0 bases short, with 14 bases between. Germline assignment: CDR1 SGHAT and CDR2 FQNNGV. This CDR3 spans 15 amino acids. Written as DNA, the CDR3 is TGTGCCAGCAGTTTCGACGCATCCATGAACACTGAAGCTTTCTTT. Translation: CASSFDASMNTEAFF.

This clonotype has ten or more counts. This rearrangement joins TRBV6-1 to TRBJ2-2, with TRBD1 matching over 8 bases. The CDR3 has 15 amino acids. Germline trimming cut 6 bases from V and 5 bases from J; bases unmatched to any gene: 8. Germline CDR1 is MNHNS and CDR2 is SASEGT. CDR3 sequence: CASSVMTGETGELFF. The CDR3 coding sequence is TGTGCCAGCAGCGTGATGACAGGGGAGACCGGGGAGCTGTTTTTT.